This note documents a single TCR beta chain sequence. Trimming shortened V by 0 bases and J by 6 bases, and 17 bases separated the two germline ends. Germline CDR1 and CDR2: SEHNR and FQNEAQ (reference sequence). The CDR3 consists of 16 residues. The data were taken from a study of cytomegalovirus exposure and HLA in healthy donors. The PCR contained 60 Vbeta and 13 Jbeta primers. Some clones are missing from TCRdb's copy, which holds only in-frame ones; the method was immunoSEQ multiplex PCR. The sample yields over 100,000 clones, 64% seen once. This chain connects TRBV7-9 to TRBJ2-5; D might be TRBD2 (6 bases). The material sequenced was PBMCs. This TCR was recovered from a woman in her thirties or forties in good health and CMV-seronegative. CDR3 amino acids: CASSLAYTGVGKTQYF. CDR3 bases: TGTGCCAGCAGCTTAGCGTATACGGGGGTAGGGAAGACCCAGTACTTC.